This is a list of T cell receptor beta chains from one sample in a study of cytomegalovirus exposure and HLA in healthy donors. Generated by immunoSEQ multiplex PCR, the TCRdb table keeps only in-frame clones and is missing some. Of under 60,000 clones listed, 60% to 85% are singletons. Material: PBMCs. Source of these receptors: a woman in her 40s in good health and CMV-seropositive. The CDR3 runs from the conserved cysteine through the conserved F or W. The D gene is left open where the match is weak. Clone size is shown for a subset of rows, as once, few, many or a class of expanded clone.

.,TRBJ2-7,14,TRBV4-1,.,CASSPSTGFYEQYF,TGCGCCAGCAGCCCGAGCACCGGGTTCTACGAGCAGTACTTC
.,TRBJ2-7,15,TRBV30,TRBD1,CAWRGLGTGSREQYF,TGTGCCTGGAGAGGACTCGGGACAGGGAGTCGGGAGCAGTACTTC
.,TRBJ2-2,15,TRBV4-2,.,CASSLGPTYTGELFF,TGTGCCAGCAGCCTGGGGCCCACGTACACCGGGGAGCTGTTTTTT
few,TRBJ1-4,15,TRBV5-1,.,CASSLVGGLEEKLFF,TGCGCCAGCAGCTTGGTTGGGGGCTTGGAGGAAAAACTGTTTTTT
.,TRBJ2-3,12,TRBV6-5,.,CASSSQGDTQYF,TGTGCCAGCAGTTCCCAGGGAGATACGCAGTATTTT
.,TRBJ1-1,18,TRBV5-1,.,CASSLVGKWGLISTEAFF,TGCGCCAGCAGCTTGGTTGGGAAGTGGGGCTTGATTAGCACTGAAGCTTTCTTT
.,TRBJ2-2,16,TRBV11-2,.,CASSLETGRMSGELFF,TGTGCCAGCAGCTTAGAAACAGGTCGTATGTCCGGGGAGCTGTTTTTT
.,TRBJ1-1,14,TRBV6-5,TRBD1,CASSRDRGNTEAFF,TGTGCCAGCAGCCGAGACAGGGGGAACACTGAAGCTTTCTTT
few,TRBJ2-7,13,TRBV10-2,.,CASSEFRQNEQYF,TGCGCCAGCAGTGAGTTCAGACAGAACGAGCAGTACTTC
few,TRBJ2-7,15,TRBV30,.,CAWSDPSRGFGEQYF,TGTGCCTGGAGTGACCCTTCTAGGGGCTTTGGAGAGCAGTACTTC
.,TRBJ1-3,15,TRBV5-1,.,CASRADSISGNTIYF,TGCGCCAGCAGGGCAGACTCGATCTCTGGAAACACCATATATTTT
.,TRBJ1-1,14,TRBV2,.,CASTYNGLNTEAFF,TGTGCCAGCACCTACAACGGGTTGAACACTGAAGCTTTCTTT
.,TRBJ2-5,17,TRBV19,TRBD2,CASSPLAGGQVPETQYF,TGTGCCAGTAGCCCATTAGCGGGGGGGCAAGTTCCGGAGACCCAGTACTTC
.,TRBJ1-1,16,TRBV19,.,CASIATPGTGNTEAFF,TGTGCCAGTATCGCAACCCCGGGCACAGGGAACACTGAAGCTTTCTTT
.,TRBJ1-4,14,TRBV9,.,CASSVGQKNEKLFF,TGTGCCAGCAGCGTAGGACAGAAGAATGAAAAACTGTTTTTT
.,TRBJ2-6,18,TRBV7-3,TRBD2,CASSLAGATLSGANVLTF,TGTGCCAGCAGCCTAGCGGGGGCAACTCTCTCTGGGGCCAACGTCCTGACTTTC
.,TRBJ2-5,15,TRBV6-1,TRBD2,CASSPTSGGQETQYF,TGTGCCAGCAGTCCGACTAGCGGGGGGCAAGAGACCCAGTACTTC
.,TRBJ1-1,15,TRBV7-2,TRBD1,CASSLGGQAGTEAFF,TGTGCCAGCAGCTTAGGCGGACAGGCGGGGACTGAAGCTTTCTTT
.,TRBJ2-7,14,TRBV27,.,CASSFSHRSYEQYF,TGTGCCAGCAGTTTTTCCCACAGATCCTACGAGCAGTACTTC
.,TRBJ2-5,16,TRBV6-1,.,CASSDGGTPGRETQYF,TGTGCCAGCAGTGATGGCGGGACTCCCGGTCGAGAGACCCAGTACTTC
.,TRBJ1-1,14,TRBV5-8,.,CASSLAISGSEAFF,TGTGCCAGCAGCTTGGCCATATCAGGGTCTGAAGCTTTCTTT
.,TRBJ1-6,14,TRBV7-2,.,CASSLVGSNSPLHF,TGTGCCAGCAGCTTAGTGGGCAGTAATTCACCCCTCCACTTT
.,TRBJ1-1,12,TRBV10-2,.,CASRRGTLEAFF,TGCGCCAGCAGACGGGGTACTCTTGAAGCTTTCTTT
.,TRBJ1-6,15,TRBV29-1,.,CSVEDPGGPRSPLHF,TGCAGCGTTGAAGATCCGGGGGGGCCTAGGTCACCCCTCCACTTT
.,TRBJ2-2,16,TRBV10-3,.,CAITSGSTKYTGELFF,TGTGCCATCACTTCCGGGTCGACTAAATATACCGGGGAGCTGTTTTTT
few,TRBJ1-2,12,TRBV5-1,.,CASLDGYGGYTF,TGCGCCAGCCTCGATGGTTACGGTGGCTACACCTTC
.,TRBJ1-1,15,TRBV5-1,TRBD1,CASSWRGGLNTEAFF,TGCGCCAGCAGCTGGAGAGGGGGCCTGAACACTGAAGCTTTCTTT
once,TRBJ2-7,13,TRBV19,.,CASSKDSSYEQYF,TGTGCCAGTAGCAAGGACTCGTCCTACGAGCAGTACTTC
.,TRBJ1-4,15,TRBV25-1,.,CASSGMRQRNEKLFF,TGTGCCAGCAGTGGGATGCGACAGAGGAATGAAAAACTGTTTTTT
.,TRBJ1-6,15,TRBV2,.,CASSVGSSYNSPLHF,TGTGCCAGCAGTGTTGGGAGCTCCTATAATTCACCCCTCCACTTT
few,TRBJ2-3,16,TRBV5-1,TRBD2,CASSPKRGGLIDTQYF,TGCGCCAGCAGCCCAAAGCGGGGGGGCCTCATAGATACGCAGTATTTT
.,TRBJ2-7,17,TRBV5-6,TRBD2,CASSQGTSGGPTYEQYF,TGTGCCAGCAGCCAAGGGACTAGCGGGGGGCCCACCTACGAGCAGTACTTC
.,TRBJ2-5,18,TRBV7-6,TRBD2,CASSPGLAGGLLQETQYF,TGTGCCAGCAGCCCGGGACTAGCGGGGGGCCTACTTCAAGAGACCCAGTACTTC
.,TRBJ1-2,15,TRBV11-2,TRBD1,CASSPSGQGNYGYTF,TGTGCCAGCAGCCCCTCGGGACAGGGAAACTATGGCTACACCTTC
.,TRBJ1-3,16,TRBV6-5,TRBD1,CASSYGGQGIGNTIYF,TGTGCCAGCAGTTACGGAGGACAGGGTATTGGAAACACCATATATTTT
once,TRBJ2-1,17,TRBV14,TRBD2,CASSQVGKGLGYNEQFF,TGTGCCAGCAGCCAAGTTGGGAAGGGACTAGGCTACAATGAGCAGTTCTTC
.,TRBJ2-7,18,TRBV21-1,.,CASSKEMAGSNSYYEQYF,TGTGCCAGCAGCAAAGAGATGGCGGGATCTAACTCTTACTACGAGCAGTACTTC
.,TRBJ2-7,16,TRBV9,.,CASSPGGSLTSYEQYF,TGTGCCAGCAGCCCCGGAGGCAGCCTTACCTCCTACGAGCAGTACTTC
.,TRBJ1-1,19,TRBV4-1,.,CASSHKISRGGPMNTEAFF,TGCGCCAGCAGCCATAAAATAAGTCGGGGAGGTCCCATGAACACTGAAGCTTTCTTT
.,TRBJ2-7,14,TRBV4-1,TRBD1,CASSQGQGVDEQYF,TGCGCCAGCAGCCAAGGGCAGGGGGTGGACGAGCAGTACTTC
.,TRBJ2-7,15,TRBV27,TRBD1,CASSWGTGPSHEQYF,TGTGCCAGCAGTTGGGGGACAGGGCCCTCGCACGAGCAGTACTTC
few,TRBJ1-1,15,TRBV6-1,.,CASSELRRVNTEAFF,TGTGCCAGCAGTGAACTCAGGAGGGTTAACACTGAAGCTTTCTTT
.,TRBJ1-2,17,TRBV5-6,.,CASSLLGVASTLYGYTF,TGTGCCAGCAGCTTGTTAGGAGTCGCCTCAACACTATATGGCTACACCTTC
.,TRBJ2-6,17,TRBV7-3,.,CASSFRTSASGANVLTF,TGTGCCAGCAGCTTTCGGACATCAGCCTCTGGGGCCAACGTCCTGACTTTC
.,TRBJ2-7,13,TRBV12-5,.,CASGLNIRYEQYF,TGTGCTAGTGGTTTGAATATCCGCTACGAGCAGTACTTC
.,TRBJ1-1,14,TRBV11-2,.,CASSLAWTGTEAFF,TGTGCCAGCAGCTTGGCTTGGACGGGGACTGAAGCTTTCTTT
.,TRBJ1-2,18,TRBV11-3,.,CASSLDRGKLKVLSGYTF,TGTGCCAGCAGCTTAGATCGGGGGAAACTAAAGGTCCTATCTGGCTACACCTTC
.,TRBJ2-7,17,TRBV5-3,.,CARDSFGLEGNLRQQYF,TGTGCCAGAGATTCCTTTGGGCTGGAGGGTAACTTACGTCAGCAGTACTTC